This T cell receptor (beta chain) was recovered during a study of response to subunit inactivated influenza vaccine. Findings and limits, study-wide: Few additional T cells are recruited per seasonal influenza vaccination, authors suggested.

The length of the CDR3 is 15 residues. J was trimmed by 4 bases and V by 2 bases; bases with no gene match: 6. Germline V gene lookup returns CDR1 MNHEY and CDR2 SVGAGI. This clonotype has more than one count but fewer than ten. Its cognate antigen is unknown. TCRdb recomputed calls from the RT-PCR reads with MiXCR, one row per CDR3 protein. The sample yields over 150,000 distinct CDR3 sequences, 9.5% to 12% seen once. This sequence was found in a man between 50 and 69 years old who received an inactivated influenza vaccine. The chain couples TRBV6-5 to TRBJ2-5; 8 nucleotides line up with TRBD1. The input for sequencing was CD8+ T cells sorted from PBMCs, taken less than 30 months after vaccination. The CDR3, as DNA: TGTGCCAGCAGTTACCACGACAGGGGAGGAGAGACCCAGTACTTC. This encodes CASSYHDRGGETQYF.